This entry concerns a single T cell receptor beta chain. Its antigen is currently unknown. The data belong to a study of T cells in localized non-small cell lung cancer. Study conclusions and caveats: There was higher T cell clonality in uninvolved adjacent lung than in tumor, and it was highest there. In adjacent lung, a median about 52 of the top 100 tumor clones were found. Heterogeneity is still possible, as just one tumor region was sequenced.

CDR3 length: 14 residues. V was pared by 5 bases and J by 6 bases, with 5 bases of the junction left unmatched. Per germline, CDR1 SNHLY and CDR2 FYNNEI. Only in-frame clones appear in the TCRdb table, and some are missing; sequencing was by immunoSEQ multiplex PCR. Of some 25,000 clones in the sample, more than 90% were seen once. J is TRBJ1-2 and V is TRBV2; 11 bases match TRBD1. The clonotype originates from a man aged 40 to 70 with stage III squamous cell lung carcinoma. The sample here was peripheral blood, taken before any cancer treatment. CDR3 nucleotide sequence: TGTGCCAGCAGTCAGATGGGACAGGGGGATGGCTACACCTTC. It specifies CASSQMGQGDGYTF.